These 4 T cell receptor beta chains were sequenced from one sample in a study of OX40 agonist ivuxolimab in advanced cancers. Libraries were prepared through the immunoSEQ multiplex PCR assay. The immuneACCESS repertoire file appears here via TCRdb, limited to in-frame rearrangements. These files lack a portion of the clones; in checked studies, under half of the deficit traces to unresolved V genes, and the cause of the others is not known. A total of 20,000 to 25,000 clones appear in this sample, 70% to 90% of them only once. Roughly a fifth of the sample lies in the top ten. Specimen: CD4+ or CD8+ T cells sorted from blood, collected in a trial of the OX40 agonist ivuxolimab. These receptor sequences come from an adult with an advanced solid tumor such as melanoma, head and neck, liver or kidney cancer.

The V and J genes are TRBV29-1 and TRBJ2-7; 7 bases agree with TRBD1. The V gene's germline CDR1 is SQVTM and CDR2 ANQGSEA. Trimming took 4 bases from V and 3 from J; bases not matched to a gene: 15. The CDR3 runs 16 residues. The CDR3 reads CSVGYMTSGQNYEQYF. For the CDR3, the DNA is TGCAGCGTTGGATATATGACGTCGGGACAGAACTACGAGCAGTACTTC.

The gene calls are TRBV6-5 and TRBJ2-1; 11 nucleotides align to TRBD2. J lost 9 bases, V lost 2 bases, and 6 bases had no gene match. Germline V CDR1 and CDR2: MNHEY, SVGAGI. The CDR3 is 15 residues long. CDR3 sequence (DNA): TGTGCCAGCAGTTACGGGGCTAGCGGGGGGACTGAGCAGTTCTTC. It is translated as CASSYGASGGTEQFF.

The gene calls are TRBV4-1 and TRBJ2-1, with 7 bases that match TRBD2. J lost 5 bases, V lost 1 base, and 11 bases had no gene match. This CDR3 is built from 17 residues. CDR1 is MGHRA, CDR2 YSYEKL, per germline. Here the CDR3 reads CASSQGVGSGAHNEQFF. In DNA, the CDR3 is TGCGCCAGCAGCCAAGGAGTAGGGAGCGGGGCTCACAATGAGCAGTTCTTC.

The chain employs TRBV19 and TRBJ1-1; possible D gene TRBD1, 5 bases. The CDR3 is 15 residues long. Germline V gives CDR1 LNHDA, CDR2 SQIVND (reference sequence). The V and J ends lost 8 bases and 3 bases respectively, with 19 bases between them. This CDR3 is CASVGVRVGYTEAFF. CDR3 nucleotides: TGTGCCAGTGTAGGGGTCAGGGTTGGCTACACTGAAGCTTTCTTT.